This TCR beta chain appears in the sequencing data of a study of T-cell memory formation after mild COVID-19. It was 5'RACE with constant-segment primers that produced the TCR alpha and TCR beta cDNA libraries, which carried sample barcodes and UMIs. Each CDR3 protein gets one entry after TCRdb re-called the 5' RACE reads with MiXCR. The sample lists approximately 89,000 distinct CDR3 sequences, about 13% seen once, with 35% to 50% in the top ten. This clonotype was recorded only once. What it recognizes is unknown. Study-level findings and limits: Clones that shrank (day 15 to 85) were balanced CD4/CD8, whereas later expanders leaned CD4+. That cross-reactive memory joined was suggested by some responding clones appearing in pre-infection memory.

Germline trimming cut 6 bases from V and 6 bases from J; bases unmatched to any gene: 10. There are 15 residues in the CDR3. Germline V gene data show CDR1 as SNHLY and CDR2 as FYNNEI. The chain uses TRBV2 and TRBJ1-5; 8 bases line up with TRBD1. The clonotype was recovered from a man aged 18-30 years who had mild COVID-19 (a few samples of this study predate the infection). Cell type and time point are not known. Sequencing was performed on PBMCs or a T cell subset sorted from them (not recorded which). CDR3 loop: CASSRGRELPQPQHF. In DNA form, the CDR3 reads TGTGCCAGCAGCAGGGGGCGAGAGTTGCCTCAGCCCCAGCATTTT.